This is a list of T cell receptor beta chains from one sample in a study of T cell responses to AZD1222 COVID-19 vaccine. Assay used: immunoSEQ multiplex PCR; TCRdb lists only in-frame clones, some missing. Of 66,000 or so clones in the sample, 70% to 80% were seen once. The sequences come from peripheral blood, collected on day 0 of MenACWY control vaccination. The receptors originated from an adult in good health. The CDR3 runs from the conserved cysteine through the conserved F or W. A D gene is named only where the DNA matches it firmly. Clone size is given for some rows only: seen once, a few or many times, or a class if the clone is expanded.

v_gene,abundance,d_gene,j_gene,CDR3nt,CDR3aa
TRBV5-4,-,-,TRBJ2-1,TGTGCCAGCAGCTCCGAGCGGGAGCAGTTCTTC,CASSSEREQFF
TRBV30,few,-,TRBJ1-2,TGTGCCTGGAGTGTTGGTCAGGGAGGTGGCTACACCTTC,CAWSVGQGGGYTF
TRBV2,once,-,TRBJ1-4,TGTGCCAGCAGTTCTAACCCAGCAACTAATGAAAAACTGTTTTTT,CASSSNPATNEKLFF
TRBV5-1,-,-,TRBJ1-1,TGCGCCAGCAGCTTGGCAGGGGCCGCCGGGACTGAAGCTTTCTTT,CASSLAGAAGTEAFF
TRBV15,once,-,TRBJ1-6,TGTGCCACCAGCAGAGACCTGGACTATAATTCACCCCTCCACTTT,CATSRDLDYNSPLHF
TRBV7-9,once,-,TRBJ2-7,TGTGCCAGCAGCTTAGAACGGACTTACGAGCAGTACTTC,CASSLERTYEQYF
TRBV9,once,-,TRBJ2-2,TGTGCCAGCAGCGTAGACCAGAACACCGGGGAGCTGTTTTTT,CASSVDQNTGELFF
TRBV30,-,TRBD1,TRBJ2-1,TGTGCCTGGAGTCCCGGGACAGGGAGCGATGAGCAGTTCTTC,CAWSPGTGSDEQFF
TRBV2,-,-,TRBJ1-2,TGTGCCAGCAGTCGGGCGGTAGCTAACTATGGCTACACCTTC,CASSRAVANYGYTF
TRBV4-1,-,TRBD2,TRBJ2-2,TGCGCCAGCAGCCAAGGCATCGGCGGGAGTGACACCGGGGAGCTGTTTTTT,CASSQGIGGSDTGELFF
TRBV29-1,few,-,TRBJ1-2,TGCAGCGCGGAGAGATCCAGGGGCGGCTACACCTTC,CSAERSRGGYTF
TRBV7-9,-,-,TRBJ2-2,TGTGCCAGCAGCTTAGGCTTTTATTCCAGGGACGGGATCGGGGAGCTGTTTTTT,CASSLGFYSRDGIGELFF
TRBV18,-,TRBD1,TRBJ1-3,TGTGCCAGCTCACTATCCCCCCCGGGACAGGGGACCTCTGGAAACACCATATATTTT,CASSLSPPGQGTSGNTIYF
TRBV7-3,-,-,TRBJ2-1,TGTGCCAGCAGCTTAGGGTCTTACAATGAGCAGTTCTTC,CASSLGSYNEQFF
TRBV5-8,-,-,TRBJ2-1,TGTGCCAGCAGCTTATACGGCAGGGGCAATGAGCAGTTCTTC,CASSLYGRGNEQFF
TRBV19,-,TRBD2,TRBJ2-1,TGTGCCAGTAGTGTCGGCGGACTAGCGGGTCTTCAAAGGAATGAGCAGTTCTTC,CASSVGGLAGLQRNEQFF
TRBV5-1,-,-,TRBJ2-7,TGCGCCAGCAGCCCTCTGGGGGACGGCTCAAGCGAGCAGTACTTC,CASSPLGDGSSEQYF
TRBV2,-,-,TRBJ1-6,TGTGCCAGCAGTGAGAGGGAATCCTATAATTCACCCCTCCACTTT,CASSERESYNSPLHF
TRBV12-3/TRBV12-4,-,-,TRBJ2-3,TGTGCCAGCAGTTTGGGTCTCCCTTTGACGCAGTATTTT,CASSLGLPLTQYF
TRBV6-1,-,-,TRBJ1-5,TGTGCCAGCAGTGTGAAAGATGGTGAATTATATAGCAATCAGCCCCAGCATTTT,CASSVKDGELYSNQPQHF
TRBV19,-,-,TRBJ2-5,TGTGCCAGTAGGTCCGGGGCCCGGGAGACCCAGTACTTC,CASRSGARETQYF
TRBV11-2,-,-,TRBJ1-1,TGTGCCAGCAGCCCCGACCCCACCGGGACCCGCACTGAAGCTTTCTTT,CASSPDPTGTRTEAFF
TRBV5-1,-,-,TRBJ1-6,TGCGCCAGCAGCTTGGAAGGGGGGATGAATTCACCCCTCCACTTT,CASSLEGGMNSPLHF